The 16 T cell receptor beta chains below were found in one sample sequenced in a study of shared clonotypes between healthy human individuals. Naive-designated CD8 cells lacked CD45RO, were positively enriched for CCR7, and omitted terminally differentiated effector memory CD45RA+ cells. Repertoires were generated with immunoSEQ multiplex PCR, while TCRdb's copy carries only in-frame clones and drops some. The sample lists approximately 740,000 clones, about 92% seen once, with around 24% in the top ten. The sequenced sample was naive CD8+ T cells sorted from blood. These receptors all come from a man aged 25 to 45 in good health.

V is TRBV28 and J is TRBJ2-3, with TRBD2 matching over 8 bases. This CDR3 contains 14 residues. Germline CDR1 and CDR2: MDHEN and SYDVKM. The junction had 2 bases not matched to a gene; V was cut back by 4 bases and J by 2 bases. CDR3: CASSYSGTTDTQYF. The CDR3 region has the DNA TGTGCCAGCAGTTATAGCGGGACCACAGATACGCAGTATTTT.

This chain joins TRBV11-2 and TRBJ1-5; D may be TRBD1 (5 bases). Germline assignment: CDR1 SGHAT and CDR2 FQNNGV. This CDR3 is 16 amino acids long. V lost 5 bases and J 1 base, leaving 15 bases between the germline ends. The CDR3 reads CASSPGRGESNQPQHF. The CDR3 coding sequence is TGTGCCAGCAGCCCGGGTCGGGGGGAAAGCAATCAGCCCCAGCATTTT.

Remarks on this clone: This specimen includes other DNA sequences encoding the same CDR3. The rearrangement links TRBV9 to TRBJ1-1; no reliable D call. This CDR3 has 12 amino acids. CDR1 is SGDLS and CDR2 is YYNGEE in the germline V gene. Trimming cost V 4 bases and J 4 bases, with 8 bases left between them. CDR3 coding DNA: TGTGCCAGCAGCCCCCGGGGCACTGAAGCTTTCTTT. Its protein is CASSPRGTEAFF.

This clone appeared a single time. J is TRBJ2-7 and V is TRBV19; possible D gene TRBD2, 5 bases. Germline V CDR1 and CDR2: LNHDA, SQIVND (reference sequence). V was trimmed by 5 bases and J by 4 bases, leaving 12 bases between them. The CDR3 sequence is 13 residues long. CDR3 sequence reads: CASSRSPGYEQYF. CDR3 coding DNA: TGTGCCAGTAGTCGCTCTCCGGGATACGAGCAGTACTTC.

This sequence joins TRBV30 and TRBJ1-1, with unresolved D. The V and J ends lost 4 bases and 1 base respectively, with 10 bases between them. Germline loops: CDR1 GTSNPN, CDR2 SVGIG (reference sequence). This CDR3 contains 13 residues. The CDR3 sequence: CAWTQLANTEAFF. DNA of the CDR3: TGTGCCTGGACTCAGCTGGCGAACACTGAAGCTTTCTTT.

The rearrangement uses TRBV28 and TRBJ1-5, with no clear D. The ends were cut back, 8 bases at V and 10 bases at J, with 21 bases in the middle. Germline-derived CDR1 and CDR2 are MDHEN and SYDVKM. The CDR3 spans 14 residues. The CDR3 DNA sequence: TGTGCCAGCGGTAAGACTGCGAACCATTCACCCCAGCATTTT. Translating gives CASGKTANHSPQHF.

The V and J genes are TRBV19 and TRBJ2-1; D perhaps matches TRBD1 (7 bases). Germline V lookup: CDR1 LNHDA, CDR2 SQIVND (reference sequence). This CDR3 spans 14 amino acids. V lost 1 base to trimming and J lost 8 bases, with 12 bases between them. CDR3 DNA sequence: TGTGCCAGTAGTATAGGCGGGACAGCGGATGAGCAGTTCTTC. Amino acid sequence: CASSIGGTADEQFF.

The CDR3 coding sequence is TGTGCCAGCAGCTCCCCGGGAGTCGGGTGGGAGACCCAGTACTTC. The encoded protein is CASSSPGVGWETQYF. This rearrangement joins TRBV13 to TRBJ2-5; TRBD2 is a possible D gene (6 bases). Germline values: CDR1 PRHDT, CDR2 FYEKMQ (reference sequence). V dropped 4 bases and J dropped 5 bases, with 17 bases sitting between them. The CDR3 sequence is 15 residues long.

V is TRBV4-1 and J is TRBJ2-3, with 7 bases matching TRBD1. The V and J ends lost 2 bases and 4 bases, in that order; junction bases with no gene match: 18. CDR1 and CDR2 (germline): MGHRA, YSYEKL. This CDR3 spans 19 amino acids. This chain's CDR3 is CASSQLTLRDRVGPDTQYF. CDR3 nucleotides: TGCGCCAGCAGCCAACTAACACTCAGAGACAGGGTTGGGCCAGATACGCAGTATTTT.

This clone was observed a few times. The CDR3 sequence: CSVESENTEAFF. The CDR3, as DNA: TGCAGCGTTGAATCCGAGAACACTGAAGCTTTCTTT. This chain joins TRBV29-1 and TRBJ1-1; D ambiguous. Trimming left V 2 bases short and J 1 base short, with 5 bases between. CDR1 is SQVTM and CDR2 is ANQGSEA in the germline V gene. The CDR3 covers 12 residues.

The chain is built from TRBV28 and TRBJ2-1; the match to TRBD2 covers 8 bases. The length of the CDR3 is 15 residues. V shed 4 bases, J shed 4 bases, and the junction held 6 bases outside the gene matches. Germline V lookup: CDR1 MDHEN, CDR2 SYDVKM. The CDR3 region is CASSWSGSPYNEQFF. CDR3 in DNA: TGTGCCAGCAGTTGGAGCGGGAGCCCTTACAATGAGCAGTTCTTC.

This clone has at least ten counts. Here the CDR3 reads CAISAGSYNEQFF. The CDR3 bases are TGTGCCATCAGTGCAGGCTCCTACAATGAGCAGTTCTTC. The V call is TRBV10-3, the J call TRBJ2-1, with D hard to call. The CDR3 covers 13 residues. Germline CDR1 is ENHRY and CDR2 is SYGVKD. Deletions cut 4 bases from V and 0 bases from J, with 4 bases between.

The chain has TRBV21-1 and TRBJ1-2; the table calls TRBD1, which could not be checked here. TRBV21-1 is marked as a pseudogene. This CDR3 has 14 amino acids. The chain's CDR3 is CASSSFENRVGYTF. In nucleotides, the CDR3 is TGTGCCAGCAGCTCTTTCGAAAACAGGGTTGGCTACACCTTC.

The chain uses TRBV28 and TRBJ2-3; D is uncertain. This CDR3 has 17 amino acids. Per germline, CDR1 MDHEN and CDR2 SYDVKM. The V end was cut by 2 bases, the J end by 3 bases, with 18 bases between. The CDR3 loop reads CASSLVGGPRGTDTQYF. Here the CDR3 DNA reads TGTGCCAGCAGTTTAGTAGGTGGCCCGCGCGGTACAGATACGCAGTATTTT. Variable domain in full (rest from reference TRBV28 and TRBJ2-3): DVKVTQSSRYLVKRTGEKVFLECVQDMDHENMFWYRQDPGLGLRLIYFSYDVKMKEKGDIPEGYSVSREKKERFSLILESASTNQTSMYLCASSLVGGPRGTDTQYFGPGTRLTVL.

This clone came up once. The chain has TRBV5-1 and TRBJ2-2; D is unresolved. Germline V gene lookup returns CDR1 SGHRS and CDR2 YFSETQ. Trimming removed 4 bases from V and 0 bases from J, with 10 bases in between. This CDR3 has 15 amino acids. CDR3 sequence (DNA): TGCGCCAGCAGCACCCGCGCTTCGAACACCGGGGAGCTGTTTTTT. Translating it yields CASSTRASNTGELFF.

V gene TRBV4-1 combines with J gene TRBJ1-6; TRBD1 matches 8 bases. The CDR3 runs to 15 residues. Unmatched junction bases numbered 5, after V lost 4 bases and J lost 6 bases. Germline values: CDR1 MGHRA, CDR2 YSYEKL. CDR3 coding DNA: TGCGCCAGCAGCCCCGTGGGACAGGCTAATTCACCCCTCCACTTT. Translated, it gives CASSPVGQANSPLHF.